This T cell receptor beta chain was captured by sequencing in a study of cytomegalovirus exposure and HLA in healthy donors. The germline gives CDR1 SGHTA, CDR2 FQGNSA. V was cut by 3 bases and J by 1 base, with 10 bases left in between. The CDR3 spans 14 residues. As concerns this clone: Its antigen is not identified.

This PCR relied on a set of 60 Vbeta primers and 13 Jbeta primers. The protocol was immunoSEQ multiplex PCR, while the TCRdb copy is restricted to in-frame clones and leaves out a portion. The sample lists some 130,000 clones; roughly three quarters were seen once. Points from the study as a whole: DRB1 had the most TCR associations and HLA-C the fewest, a later analysis found, with rates varying by HLA locus. HLA alleles showed associations with some 17,000 TCR beta sequences in a later analysis, at a 0.05 false discovery rate. Data from an earlier analysis indicated that most TCR beta V segments were productive either about 87% or about 30% of the time. Sequencing likely produced, as an artifact, a cluster of highly shared sequence variants.

The sequence was collected from a man aged 40-49 years in good health and CMV-seronegative. Sequencing was performed on PBMCs. The chain employs TRBV7-2 and TRBJ2-7; perhaps TRBD2 as D (5 bases). The CDR3 nucleotides are TGTGCCAGCAGCTTTGAGAGGGAGTCCTACGAGCAGTACTTC. Its protein product is CASSFERESYEQYF. Variable domain in full (rest from reference TRBV7-2 and TRBJ2-7): GAGVSQSPSNKVTEKGKDVELRCDPISGHTALYWYRQSLGQGLEFLIYFQGNSAPDKSGLPSDRFSAERTGGSVSTLTIQRTQQEDSAVYLCASSFERESYEQYFGPGTRLTVT.